The next 7 T cell receptor beta chains were all read from a single sample in a study of response to subunit inactivated influenza vaccine (dated by TCRdb to the late 2010s). The library relied on RT-PCR. Sequencing took place on an Illumina HiSeq 2500. TCRdb reprocessed the public reads (quality trimming at Q25 with fastp, clone calling with MiXCR) and kept in-frame beta chains. Every entry covers one CDR3 protein and lists the most common genes and DNA from its rows. For this sample there are roughly 650,000 distinct CDR3 sequences; about a sixth appear just once. The top ten constitute roughly 10% of the sample. Material: PBMCs from blood, obtained roughly 12 days after vaccination. The receptors here all came from a man between 45 and 60 years old who received an inactivated influenza vaccine. Donor details come from another sample of the same person, matched by shared clones.

Only a few counts were recorded for this clonotype. The rearrangement uses TRBV5-6 and TRBJ2-1; a possible D gene is TRBD1 (6 bases). There are 13 residues in the CDR3. CDR1 SGHDT and CDR2 YYEEEE come from the germline V gene. Trimming removed 4 bases from V and 8 bases from J, with 13 bases in between. In DNA, the CDR3 is TGTGCCAGCAGCCAAGACAGGATCGATGAGCAGTTCTTC. This gives the protein CASSQDRIDEQFF.

The chain joins TRBV5-1 to TRBJ2-7; possible D gene TRBD2, 6 bases. The CDR3 covers 12 residues. Trimming pared 7 bases from V and 3 bases from J, leaving 11 bases between. CDR1 is SGHRS, CDR2 YFSETQ, per germline. CDR3: CASYGTDYEQYF. The CDR3 coding sequence is TGCGCCAGCTACGGGACTGACTACGAGCAGTACTTC.

The chain couples TRBV5-1 to TRBJ2-5, with TRBD1 matching over 8 bases. The length of the CDR3 is 16 residues. Trimming cost V 0 bases and J 4 bases; bases outside gene matches: 8. Per germline, CDR1 SGHRS and CDR2 YFSETQ. The CDR3 reads CASSLAGRGQLETQYF. The CDR3 DNA sequence: TGCGCCAGCAGCTTGGCCGGCAGGGGGCAGTTAGAGACCCAGTACTTC.

This clonotype was observed a handful of times. This chain joins TRBV6-1 and TRBJ1-2; unclear D gene. CDR1 is MNHNS, CDR2 SASEGT, per germline. V dropped 6 bases and J dropped 3 bases, with 11 bases sitting between them. CDR3 length: 13 amino acids. CDR3 amino acids: CASSQDGHYGYTF. CDR3 coding DNA: TGTGCCAGCAGCCAGGACGGTCACTATGGCTACACCTTC.

This clonotype was seen a few times. This chain joins TRBV20-1 and TRBJ2-7; D call uncertain. Germline values: CDR1 DFQATT, CDR2 SNEGSKA (reference sequence). Trimming shortened V by 3 bases and J by 8 bases, and 11 bases separated the two germline ends. CDR3 length: 11 residues. CDR3 residues: CSARTTPQQYF. Written as DNA, the CDR3 is TGCAGTGCTAGGACCACTCCCCAGCAGTACTTC.

The rearrangement uses TRBV29-1 and TRBJ2-2; no firm D call. Trimming stripped 7 bases from V and 4 bases from J, with 10 bases between. The CDR3 totals 12 residues. Looked up from germline, CDR1 is SQVTM and CDR2 is ANQGSEA. CDR3 DNA: TGCAGCGCCGGTTTTGTCACCGGGGAGCTGTTTTTT. This sequence encodes CSAGFVTGELFF.

This clonotype was seen a few times. The chain is built from TRBV20-1 and TRBJ2-7, with D perhaps matching TRBD1 or TRBD2 (5 bases each). CDR3 length: 13 amino acids. V was pared by 5 bases and J by 1 base, with 12 bases between. Germline CDR1 and CDR2: DFQATT and SNEGSKA (reference sequence). CDR3 residues: CSAPGTLSYEQYF. CDR3 coding DNA: TGCAGTGCTCCCGGGACCCTTTCCTACGAGCAGTACTTC.